The 24 T cell receptor beta chains given below trace back to one sample, sequenced in a study of CD8 T cells in ankylosing spondylitis (dated by TCRdb to the late 2010s). Libraries were prepared through 5' RACE. Data came from an Illumina HiSeq 2500. Through fastp at Q25 and MiXCR, TCRdb rebuilt clones from the public reads, retaining in-frame beta chains. Each CDR3 protein appears once, grouped with its most common genes and DNA. A total of roughly 170,000 distinct CDR3 sequences appear in this sample, roughly 10% of them only once. The ten largest clones add up to about 16% of the sample. The material sequenced was blood, either unsorted or a sorted T cell fraction (not recorded which). Receptors were obtained from a female donor with ankylosing spondylitis or in good health (not recorded which).

The chain combines TRBV7-6 with TRBJ1-2; 10 bases agree with TRBD1. There are 13 residues in the CDR3. The germline gives CDR1 SGHVS, CDR2 FNYEAQ. The trim removed 5 bases at V and 8 bases at J, leaving 5 bases unmatched. DNA for the CDR3: TGTGCCAGCAGCCCGGGACAGGGGCTCGGCTACACCTTC. Its translation: CASSPGQGLGYTF. The full variable domain, in which reference TRBV7-6 and TRBJ1-2 provide the parts outside the CDR3, is GAGVSQSPRYKVTKRGQDVALRCDPISGHVSLYWYRQALGQGPEFLTYFNYEAQQDKSGLPNDRFSAERPEGSISTLTIQRTEQRDSAMYRCASSPGQGLGYTFGSGTRLTVV.

The rearrangement links TRBV6-2 or TRBV6-3 to TRBJ1-5; possibly TRBD1 for D (5 bases). There are 20 residues in the CDR3. V was cut by 8 bases and J by 0 bases, with 29 bases left in between. Germline V gene data show CDR1 as MNHEY and CDR2 as SVGEGT. In nucleotides, the CDR3 is TGTGCCAGCTGGGAGGGTGGCAGGGCCTCACCAGGGCTTAGCAATCAGCCCCAGCATTTT. Amino acids: CASWEGGRASPGLSNQPQHF.

There are many counts of this clonotype. CDR3 protein: CASSSLEGQGANIQYF. DNA for the CDR3: TGTGCCAGCAGTTCACTCGAGGGGCAGGGGGCAAACATTCAGTACTTC. The chain recombines TRBV6-5 with TRBJ2-4; 8 bases fit TRBD1. From germline, CDR1 is MNHEY and CDR2 SVGAGI. This CDR3 is built from 16 residues. Trimming cost V 4 bases and J 6 bases; bases outside gene matches: 11.

The chain joins TRBV13 to TRBJ1-2; possible D gene TRBD1, 6 bases. Germline CDR1 reads PRHDT; CDR2 reads FYEKMQ (reference sequence). The CDR3 runs to 15 residues. The V end lost 5 bases, the J end lost 4 bases, and 17 bases lay between the germline ends. The CDR3 spells CASSIWDNKLYGYTF. CDR3 coding DNA: TGTGCCAGCAGCATATGGGACAACAAGCTCTATGGCTACACCTTC. Full variable domain (remainder filled in from reference TRBV13 and TRBJ1-2): AAGVIQSPRHLIKEKRETATLKCYPIPRHDTVYWYQQGPGQDPQFLISFYEKMQSDKGSIPDRFSAQQFSDYHSELNMSSLELGDSALYFCASSIWDNKLYGYTFGSGTRLTVV.

This clonotype was counted many times. V and J are TRBV4-3 and TRBJ2-7; unclear D gene. The CDR3 contains 15 residues. Germline lookup yields CDR1 LGHNA and CDR2 YSLEER. The V and J ends lost 1 base and 2 bases respectively, with 12 bases between them. The CDR3 loop is CASSQGAGLTYEQYF. CDR3 DNA sequence: TGCGCCAGCAGCCAAGGTGCCGGATTAACCTACGAGCAGTACTTC.

This clonotype appeared a few times. This chain connects TRBV4-3 to TRBJ2-3; no reliable D call. The length of the CDR3 is 16 residues. Per germline, CDR1 LGHNA and CDR2 YSLEER. With 0 bases removed from V and 0 bases from J, the gap between germline ends came to 10 bases. CDR3 amino acids: CASSQDAFTSTDTQYF. The DNA for the CDR3 is TGCGCCAGCAGCCAAGATGCCTTTACTAGCACAGATACGCAGTATTTT.

This clonotype was found many times. The J gene is TRBJ2-3, the V gene TRBV7-9; 10 bases agree with TRBD2. The trim removed 5 bases at V and 0 bases at J, leaving 2 bases unmatched. The CDR3 length is 15 residues. Germline CDR1 SEHNR, CDR2 FQNEAQ (reference sequence). The CDR3 nucleotides read TGTGCCAGCAGCCAGACTAGCGGGAGCACAGATACGCAGTATTTT. Amino acid sequence: CASSQTSGSTDTQYF. The full variable domain, its missing parts supplied by reference TRBV7-9 and TRBJ2-3, is DTGVSQNPRHKITKRGQNVTFRCDPISEHNRLYWYRQTLGQGPEFLTYFQNEAQLEKSRLLSDRFSAERPKGSFSTLEIQRTEQGDSAMYLCASSQTSGSTDTQYFGPGTRLTVL.

The chain carries TRBV27 and TRBJ2-1, with D unclear. In germline, CDR1 is MNHEY, CDR2 SMNVEV (reference sequence). This CDR3 has 14 residues. V dropped 2 bases and J dropped 6 bases, with 11 bases sitting between them. The CDR3 region has the DNA TGTGCCAGCAGTTTAGTGCAGGCATCCAATGAGCAGTTCTTC. This codes for CASSLVQASNEQFF.

Many counts were recorded for this clonotype. This chain connects TRBV15 to TRBJ2-7; possibly TRBD2 for D (5 bases). The V end lost 8 bases, the J end lost 3 bases, and 14 bases lay between the germline ends. This CDR3 is 13 amino acids long. Germline V gene data show CDR1 as LNHNV and CDR2 as YYDKDF (reference sequence). The CDR3 loop is CATATGTSYEQYF. CDR3 coding DNA: TGTGCCACCGCCACGGGAACAAGCTACGAGCAGTACTTC.

V usage is TRBV7-6 and J usage is TRBJ2-1; D may be TRBD2 (6 bases). The CDR3 sequence is 16 residues long. Germline loops: CDR1 SGHVS, CDR2 FNYEAQ. Trimming pared 5 bases from V and 9 bases from J, leaving 23 bases between. The CDR3 reads CASSPPPSESRGEQFF. CDR3 DNA sequence: TGTGCCAGCAGCCCACCCCCTAGCGAGTCAAGGGGTGAGCAGTTCTTC.

In its sample, this clonotype was seen a few times. The V call is TRBV12-3 or TRBV12-4, the J call TRBJ2-7; TRBD2 agrees at 10 bases. Trimming at V came to 6 bases and at J to 2 bases, leaving 7 bases not matched to a gene. CDR3 length equals 15 residues. This chain's CDR3 is CASRPGLAETYEQYF. The DNA of the CDR3 is TGTGCCAGCAGACCTGGACTAGCGGAGACCTACGAGCAGTACTTC.

This clonotype has just a few counts. V is TRBV12-3 or TRBV12-4 and J is TRBJ2-7; D is possibly TRBD1 (5 bases). The V gene lost 3 bases and the J gene lost 0 bases, with 12 bases spanning the gap. This CDR3 is 15 amino acids long. The CDR3 DNA reads as TGTGCCAGCAGTTTGGGGCAGGCTAACTCCTACGAGCAGTACTTC. Protein sequence: CASSLGQANSYEQYF.

This clonotype was observed many times. The chain carries TRBV12-3 or TRBV12-4 and TRBJ1-1, with a weak D call TRBD1 (5 bases). V was clipped by 3 bases and J by 3 bases, with 8 bases between them. The CDR3 runs to 13 residues. CDR3 in amino acids: CASSLTVYTEAFF. The CDR3 DNA reads as TGTGCCAGCAGTTTGACAGTTTACACTGAAGCTTTCTTT.

This clonotype ranks as medium-sized. The chain joins TRBV12-3 or TRBV12-4 to TRBJ2-6; D not certain. The CDR3 length is 15 residues. Deletions cut 1 base from V and 4 bases from J, with 8 bases between. Here the CDR3 reads CASSLGVRGANVLTF. As DNA, the CDR3 is TGTGCCAGCAGTTTAGGAGTGAGGGGGGCCAACGTCCTGACTTTC.

This clonotype has ten or more counts. The J gene is TRBJ1-3, the V gene TRBV5-1, with unresolved D. This CDR3 has 15 residues. Trimming stripped 5 bases from V and 2 bases from J, with 14 bases between. Per germline, CDR1 SGHRS and CDR2 YFSETQ. The CDR3 region is CASRDGPAAGNTIYF. Written as DNA, the CDR3 is TGCGCCAGCAGGGACGGTCCAGCGGCTGGAAACACCATATATTTT.

V gene TRBV2 combines with J gene TRBJ2-3; D remains ambiguous. The V gene's germline CDR1 is SNHLY and CDR2 FYNNEI. This CDR3 is 10 amino acids long. Trimming removed 9 bases from V and 3 bases from J, with 4 bases in between. Here the CDR3 reads CASCTDTQYF. CDR3 DNA: TGTGCCAGTTGTACAGATACGCAGTATTTT.

This clonotype was observed many times. The chain is built from TRBV10-3 and TRBJ1-2; 8 bases align to TRBD1. This CDR3 contains 21 residues. The J segment lost 5 bases and the V segment lost 0 bases, leaving 23 bases of the junction unmatched. The germline V gene has CDR1 ENHRY and CDR2 SYGVKD. The CDR3 spells CAISESFIPDRENHRGYGYTF. CDR3 nucleotides: TGTGCCATCAGTGAGTCTTTTATCCCGGACAGGGAGAATCATCGGGGGTATGGCTACACCTTC.

V is TRBV27 and J is TRBJ2-5, with no clear D. V was trimmed by 8 bases and J by 2 bases, leaving 9 bases between them. CDR1 MNHEY and CDR2 SMNVEV come from the germline V gene (reference sequence). The CDR3 is made up of 12 amino acids. This CDR3 reads CASGRLQETQYF. The CDR3 bases are TGTGCCAGCGGACGGTTACAAGAGACCCAGTACTTC.

This clonotype has a handful of counts. The J gene is TRBJ1-1, the V gene TRBV6-2 or TRBV6-3; D might be TRBD1 (6 bases). This CDR3 has 11 amino acids. V gave up 8 bases and J gave up 3 bases, with 7 bases separating them. In germline, CDR1 is MNHEY, CDR2 SVGEGT. CDR3 sequence (DNA): TGTGCCAGCCACAGGGACACTGAAGCTTTCTTT. Its protein product is CASHRDTEAFF.

There are a few counts of this clonotype. In nucleotides, the CDR3 is TGTGCCAGCAGCCCGGGACAGGGCAGGGGCAATGAGCAGTTCTTC. This codes for CASSPGQGRGNEQFF. The chain uses TRBV7-9 and TRBJ2-1, with TRBD1 matching over 9 bases. The CDR3 loop spans 15 amino acids. Germline V lookup: CDR1 SEHNR, CDR2 FQNEAQ (reference sequence). Losses at the gene ends were 5 bases for V and 6 bases for J; bases not matched to a gene: 8.

This clonotype has ten or more counts. The chain uses TRBV7-9 and TRBJ1-1; D gene unclear. Trimming stripped 5 bases from V and 3 bases from J, with 7 bases between. Germline values: CDR1 SEHNR, CDR2 FQNEAQ (reference sequence). This CDR3 is built from 12 residues. The CDR3 DNA sequence: TGTGCCAGCAGCCCTCCGGACACTGAAGCTTTCTTT. This translates into CASSPPDTEAFF.

The J gene is TRBJ2-5, the V gene TRBV5-8, with 7 bases lining up with TRBD1. This CDR3 is 13 amino acids long. CDR1 is SGHTS, CDR2 YDEGEE, per germline. V lost 8 bases, J lost 5 bases, and 9 bases stayed unmatched. Here the CDR3 DNA reads TGTGCCAGTGGACAGGTGAACAGGGAGACCCAGTACTTC. Translation: CASGQVNRETQYF. The full variable domain, in which reference TRBV5-8 and TRBJ2-5 provide the parts outside the CDR3, is EAGVTQSPTHLIKTRGQQATLRCSPISGHTSVYWYQQALGLGLQFLLWYDEGEERNRGNFPPRFSGRQFPNYSSELNVNALELEDSALYLCASGQVNRETQYFGPGTRLLVL.

Many counts were recorded for this clonotype. The chain carries TRBV27 and TRBJ2-1; 12 positions match TRBD2. CDR1 and CDR2 (germline): MNHEY, SMNVEV (reference sequence). This CDR3 region has 21 residues. Germline trimming cut 4 bases from V and 0 bases from J; bases unmatched to any gene: 16. CDR3 coding DNA: TGTGCCAGCAGTTCGACAAGGACTAGCGGGGCCTTTCCCCGCTCCTACAATGAGCAGTTCTTC. It codes for CASSSTRTSGAFPRSYNEQFF.

A few counts support this clonotype. This sequence joins TRBV10-3 and TRBJ2-7; 8 bases match TRBD2. The CDR3 contains 20 residues. V gave up 0 bases and J gave up 2 bases; unmatched junction bases: 18. Germline V gene sequence: CDR1 ENHRY, CDR2 SYGVKD. CDR3 loop: CAISESGELAGGGSPYEQYF. In nucleotides, the CDR3 is TGTGCCATCAGTGAGTCCGGGGAGTTGGCGGGAGGAGGTTCCCCCTACGAGCAGTACTTC.